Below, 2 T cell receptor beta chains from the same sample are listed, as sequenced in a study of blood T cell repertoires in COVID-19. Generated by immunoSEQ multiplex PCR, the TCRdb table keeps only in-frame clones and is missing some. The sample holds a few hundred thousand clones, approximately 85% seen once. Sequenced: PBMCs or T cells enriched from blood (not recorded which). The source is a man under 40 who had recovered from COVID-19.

In DNA form, the CDR3 reads TGTGCCAGCAGCCCATCCGGGAACTCCTACGAGCAGTACTTC. This gives the protein CASSPSGNSYEQYF. This rearrangement joins TRBV3-1 (or the pseudogene TRBV3-2) to TRBJ2-7; the D gene is possibly TRBD2 (5 bases). The V gene lost 4 bases and the J gene lost 0 bases, with 10 bases spanning the gap. Per the germline V gene, CDR1 is LGHDT and CDR2 is YNNKEL (reference sequence). CDR3 length: 14 amino acids.

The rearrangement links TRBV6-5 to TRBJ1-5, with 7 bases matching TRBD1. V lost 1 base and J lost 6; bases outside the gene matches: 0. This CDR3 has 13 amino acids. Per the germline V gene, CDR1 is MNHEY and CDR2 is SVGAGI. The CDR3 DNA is TGTGCCAGCAGTTACTACAGGGGTCAGCCCCAGCATTTT. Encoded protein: CASSYYRGQPQHF.